This TCR beta chain was sequenced for a study of blood T cell repertoires in COVID-19. Overall study context: COVID-19 samples from acute and convalescent phases originated in the United States, Italy and Spain. PBMCs, B-cell-depleted T cells, or T cells provided the cDNA or gDNA that made up the material.

V lost 6 bases and J lost 5, with 16 bases in between. The CDR3 extends over 14 amino acids. Germline lookup yields CDR1 MNHEY and CDR2 SMNVEV (reference sequence). How the authors handled the data: Reference gene primer amplification gave nucleated cell count estimates. The assay was immunoSEQ multiplex PCR, and TCRdb's table has in-frame clones only and misses some. V, J and clone size derive from that table, while D and trimming were established from the DNA sequence. The table shows 65,000 to 90,000 clones, with roughly 84% occurring only once. This chain connects TRBV27 to TRBJ1-2; tentative D call: TRBD1 (6 bases). Sequences were obtained from peripheral blood. This receptor was taken from a woman aged 18-29 years with acute or convalescent COVID-19. The DNA for the CDR3 is TGTGCCAGCAGACCCCGGGGGGCCGGGTATGGCTACACCTTC. This encodes CASRPRGAGYGYTF.